A single sample gave rise to the 6 T cell receptor beta chains below, sequenced in a study of PD-L1 blockade in urothelial cancer. Time point described: pretreatment peripheral blood. Repertoires were generated with immunoSEQ multiplex PCR, while TCRdb's copy carries only in-frame clones and drops some. The sample comprises roughly 63,000 clones, about 86% of which are singletons, and 2.5% to 4% rests with the top ten. The source was PBMCs, collected around atezolizumab (anti-PD-L1) treatment. These TCRs come from a man between 65 and 85 years old with urothelial cancer.

The chain combines TRBV6-5 with TRBJ2-1, with 8 bases fitting TRBD2. Germline CDR1 MNHEY, CDR2 SVGAGI. V lost 3 bases and J lost 12; bases outside the gene matches: 7. The CDR3 consists of 13 residues. The CDR3 reads CASSYSREGTQFF. The DNA of the CDR3 is TGTGCCAGCAGTTATAGCCGGGAGGGGACGCAGTTCTTC.

The chain carries TRBV7-9 and TRBJ1-1, with TRBD1 matching over 9 bases. The CDR3 spans 13 residues. V shed 9 bases, J shed 3 bases, and the junction held 5 bases outside the gene matches. CDR1 SEHNR and CDR2 FQNEAQ come from the germline V gene (reference sequence). CDR3 bases: TGTGCCAGTGGGACAGGGTTATACACTGAAGCTTTCTTT. Translation: CASGTGLYTEAFF.

This CDR3 is CASSLTGSNTEAFF. CDR3 in DNA: TGCGCCAGCAGCTTGACAGGTTCGAACACTGAAGCTTTCTTT. The chain uses TRBV5-1 and TRBJ1-1; D is perhaps TRBD1 (5 bases). The length of the CDR3 is 14 residues. The V and J ends lost 1 base and 1 base respectively, with 8 bases between them. The V gene's germline CDR1 is SGHRS and CDR2 YFSETQ.

The J gene is TRBJ2-1, the V gene TRBV11-2, with 8 bases aligning to TRBD2. V shed 2 bases and J 3 bases; nucleotides not matched to a gene: 3. The CDR3 has 15 amino acids. Germline loops: CDR1 SGHAT, CDR2 FQNNGV. The CDR3 spells CASSLLAGIYNEQFF. CDR3 DNA: TGTGCCAGCAGCTTACTAGCGGGTATCTACAATGAGCAGTTCTTC.

V gene TRBV2 combines with J gene TRBJ2-1; 10 bases line up with TRBD1. The CDR3 length is 15 residues. Trimming took 10 bases from V and 3 from J; bases not matched to a gene: 9. The germline gives CDR1 SNHLY, CDR2 FYNNEI. The DNA of the CDR3 is TGTGCCACCGTTATCGGGACAGGGGACTACAATGAGCAGTTCTTC. This encodes CATVIGTGDYNEQFF.

The chain has TRBV25-1 and TRBJ1-4, with 7 bases lining up with TRBD1. CDR3 length equals 17 residues. Trimming cost V 0 bases and J 7 bases; bases outside gene matches: 11. Germline lookup yields CDR1 MGHDK and CDR2 SYGVNS. For the CDR3, the DNA is TGTGCCAGCAGTGAATATATTACAGGGGAGGAGGGTGAAAAACTGTTTTTT. Encoded protein: CASSEYITGEEGEKLFF. The variable domain in full, completed from reference TRBV25-1 and TRBJ1-4, reads EADIYQTPRYLVIGTGKKITLECSQTMGHDKMYWYQQDPGMELHLIHYSYGVNSTEKGDLSSESTVSRIRTEHFPLTLESARPSHTSQYLCASSEYITGEEGEKLFFGSGTQLSVL.